The present entry profiles one T cell receptor (beta chain) with its context. Its specificity is not known. The use of a sample-barcoded 5' primer and a J-beta primer mix characterized a second PCR of roughly 6 to 11 cycles. TCRdb analysed the 5' RACE reads with MiXCR anew, one entry per CDR3 protein. Here the sample spans 1.4 million or so distinct CDR3 sequences, roughly two fifths being singletons. The data originate from a study of blood T cells in healthy people across ages. Study-wide background: About one barcoded beta molecule per two T cells was captured by template switching. Study-level results: The percentage of naive T cells correlated strongly with TCR beta diversity. The study could not conclusively compare naive and antigen-experienced cells, given its unsorted PBMCs.

Between the trimmed V and J ends, which lost 7 bases and 0 bases, there was a span of 11 bases. The CDR3 runs to 14 residues. This clonotype was sampled from a young woman in good health. The J gene is TRBJ2-3, the V gene TRBV12-3 or TRBV12-4, with D perhaps TRBD2 (6 bases). Specimen: blood. The chain's CDR3 is CASTAGTSTDTQYF. DNA of the CDR3: TGTGCCAGCACTGCGGGGACTAGCACAGATACGCAGTATTTT.